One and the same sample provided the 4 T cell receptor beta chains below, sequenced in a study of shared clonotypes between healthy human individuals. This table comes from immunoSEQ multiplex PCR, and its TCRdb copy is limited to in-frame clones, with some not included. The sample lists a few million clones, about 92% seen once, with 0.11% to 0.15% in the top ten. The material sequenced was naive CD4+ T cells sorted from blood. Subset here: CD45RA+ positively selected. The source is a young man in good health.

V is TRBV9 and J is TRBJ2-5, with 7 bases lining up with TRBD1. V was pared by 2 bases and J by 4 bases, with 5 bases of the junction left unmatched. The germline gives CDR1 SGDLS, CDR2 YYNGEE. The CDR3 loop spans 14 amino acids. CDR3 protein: CASSVDRVGETQYF. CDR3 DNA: TGTGCCAGCAGCGTTGACAGGGTTGGAGAGACCCAGTACTTC.

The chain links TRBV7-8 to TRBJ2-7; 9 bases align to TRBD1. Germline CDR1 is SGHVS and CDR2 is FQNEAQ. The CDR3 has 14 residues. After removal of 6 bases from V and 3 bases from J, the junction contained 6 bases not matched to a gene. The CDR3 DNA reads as TGTGCCAGCAGGTCCGGGACAGGGTTCTACGAGCAGTACTTC. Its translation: CASRSGTGFYEQYF.

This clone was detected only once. DNA for the CDR3: TGTGCCAGCAGGAGACTAGCGGGGAATGAGCAGTTCTTC. This gives the protein CASRRLAGNEQFF. This chain uses TRBV28 with TRBJ2-1; 11 bases agree with TRBD2. Germline assignment: CDR1 MDHEN and CDR2 SYDVKM. The V segment lost 6 bases and the J segment 7 bases; nucleotides outside the gene matches: 2. This CDR3 has 13 residues. Full variable domain (rest looked up from reference TRBV28 and TRBJ2-1): DVKVTQSSRYLVKRTGEKVFLECVQDMDHENMFWYRQDPGLGLRLIYFSYDVKMKEKGDIPEGYSVSREKKERFSLILESASTNQTSMYLCASRRLAGNEQFFGPGTRLTVL.

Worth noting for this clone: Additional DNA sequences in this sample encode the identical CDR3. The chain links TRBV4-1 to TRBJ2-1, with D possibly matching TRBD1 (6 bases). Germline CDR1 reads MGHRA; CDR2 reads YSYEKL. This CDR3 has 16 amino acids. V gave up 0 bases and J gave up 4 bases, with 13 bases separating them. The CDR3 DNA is TGCGCCAGCAGCCAAGACTCTGGGGGCGCGTACAATGAGCAGTTCTTC. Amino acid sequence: CASSQDSGGAYNEQFF.